Sequencing of this T cell receptor beta chain was carried out in a study of T cell changes during pregnancy in multiple sclerosis. The assay was immunoSEQ multiplex PCR, and TCRdb's table has in-frame clones only and misses some. This sample has 35,000 to 40,000 clones, with 91% found just once. Trimming took 5 bases from V and 7 from J, leaving 12 bases between them. The CDR3 totals 13 residues. Germline-derived CDR1 and CDR2 are LNHDA and SQIVND (reference sequence). The sequencing here drew on CD8+ T cells from peripheral blood mononuclear cells, taken in the second trimester of pregnancy. The J gene is TRBJ1-5, the V gene TRBV19, with TRBD1 as a possible D gene (5 bases). The sequence was collected from a female donor with multiple sclerosis, enrolled in a pregnancy study. The CDR3 protein is CASSSVGGQPQHF. CDR3 coding DNA: TGTGCCAGTAGTTCTGTTGGGGGGCAGCCCCAGCATTTT.